The 4 T cell receptor beta chains below come from one sample, sequenced in a study of blood T cells in healthy people across ages (dated by TCRdb to the mid-2010s). Library preparation employed 5' RACE. This sample was sequenced with an Illumina HiSeq 2500. A second PCR of roughly 6 to 11 cycles was performed with a sample-barcoded 5' primer and a J-beta primer mix. TCRdb passed the public sequencing reads through fastp at Q25 and MiXCR, retaining productive beta sequences. All rows with the same CDR3 protein become a single entry with the most common DNA and genes. Counted in this sample were under 750,000 distinct CDR3 sequences; around half of them appeared once. Clones ranked in the top ten supply approximately 25% of the sample. Source material: blood. All receptors come from an older man in good health.

The chain has TRBV7-9 and TRBJ2-2; D uncertain. Germline loops: CDR1 SEHNR, CDR2 FQNEAQ (reference sequence). The CDR3 extends over 14 amino acids. V was shortened by 6 bases and J by 2 bases, with 10 bases between the two germline ends. This chain's CDR3 is CASSSSSNTGELFF. CDR3 DNA: TGTGCCAGCAGTAGTTCTTCCAACACCGGGGAGCTGTTTTTT. Full variable domain (missing parts from reference TRBV7-9 and TRBJ2-2): DTGVSQNPRHKITKRGQNVTFRCDPISEHNRLYWYRQTLGQGPEFLTYFQNEAQLEKSRLLSDRFSAERPKGSFSTLEIQRTEQGDSAMYLCASSSSSNTGELFFGEGSRLTVL.

This clonotype was detected many times. The V call is TRBV6-6, the J call TRBJ2-1, with 7 bases fitting TRBD2. Germline V gene data show CDR1 as MNHNY and CDR2 as SVGAGI (reference sequence). V lost 11 bases and J lost 7; bases outside the gene matches: 14. CDR3 length equals 14 residues. The CDR3 reads CAVQWAGVENEQFF. CDR3 nucleotides: TGTGCCGTCCAGTGGGCGGGAGTGGAGAATGAGCAGTTCTTC.

This clonotype was seen a few times. The J gene is TRBJ2-5, the V gene TRBV6-5; tentatively, D is TRBD2 (6 bases). V was shortened by 2 bases and J by 0 bases, with 13 bases between the two germline ends. CDR1 and CDR2 from the germline V gene are MNHEY and SVGAGI. The CDR3 has 16 amino acids. This chain's CDR3 is CASSYGGRGYQETQYF. DNA for the CDR3: TGTGCCAGCAGTTACGGGGGACGGGGGTACCAAGAGACCCAGTACTTC.

This clonotype was seen once. This chain links TRBV12-5 with TRBJ2-5; 9 bases match TRBD1. Trimming at V came to 3 bases and at J to 5 bases, leaving 7 bases not matched to a gene. Looked up from germline, CDR1 is LGHNT and CDR2 is FRNRAP. CDR3 size: 15 residues. The chain's CDR3 is CASGFRTGVRETQYF. CDR3 DNA sequence: TGTGCTAGTGGTTTTCGGACAGGGGTGCGGGAGACCCAGTACTTC.